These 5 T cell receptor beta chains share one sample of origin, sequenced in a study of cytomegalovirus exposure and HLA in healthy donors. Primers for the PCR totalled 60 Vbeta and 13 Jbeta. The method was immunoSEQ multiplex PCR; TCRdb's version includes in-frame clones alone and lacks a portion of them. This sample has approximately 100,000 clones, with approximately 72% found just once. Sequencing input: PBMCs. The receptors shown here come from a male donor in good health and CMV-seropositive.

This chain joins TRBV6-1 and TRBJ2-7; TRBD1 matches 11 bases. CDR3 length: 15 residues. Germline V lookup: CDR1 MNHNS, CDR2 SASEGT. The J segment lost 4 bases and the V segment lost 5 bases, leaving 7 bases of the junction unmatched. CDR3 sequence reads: CASSNRGQGGYEQYF. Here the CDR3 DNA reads TGTGCCAGCAGTAACCGGGGACAGGGGGGTTACGAGCAGTACTTC.

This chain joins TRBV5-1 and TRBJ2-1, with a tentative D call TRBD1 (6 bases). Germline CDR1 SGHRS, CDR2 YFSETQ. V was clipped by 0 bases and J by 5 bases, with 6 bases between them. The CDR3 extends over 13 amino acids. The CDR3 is CASSLGTDNEQFF. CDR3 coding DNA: TGCGCCAGCAGCTTGGGGACAGACAATGAGCAGTTCTTC.

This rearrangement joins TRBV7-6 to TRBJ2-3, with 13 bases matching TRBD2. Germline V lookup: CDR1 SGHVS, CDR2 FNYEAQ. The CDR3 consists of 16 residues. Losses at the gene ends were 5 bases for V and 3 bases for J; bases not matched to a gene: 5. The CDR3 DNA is TGTGCCAGCAGCCCCCGGACTAGCGGGGGTACAGATACGCAGTATTTT. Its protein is CASSPRTSGGTDTQYF.

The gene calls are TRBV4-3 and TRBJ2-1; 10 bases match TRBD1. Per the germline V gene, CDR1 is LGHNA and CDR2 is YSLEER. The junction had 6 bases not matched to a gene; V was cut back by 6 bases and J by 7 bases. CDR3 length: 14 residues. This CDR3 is CASRPGQGRNEQFF. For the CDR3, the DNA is TGCGCCAGCAGGCCGGGACAGGGGCGGAATGAGCAGTTCTTC.

CDR3 residues: CASTGGLAGKTQYF. In nucleotides, the CDR3 is TGTGCCAGCACCGGGGGACTAGCTGGCAAGACCCAGTACTTC. This rearrangement joins TRBV6-5 to TRBJ2-5; 9 positions agree with TRBD2. There are 14 residues in the CDR3. Germline V gene data show CDR1 as MNHEY and CDR2 as SVGAGI. Losses at the gene ends were 7 bases for V and 6 bases for J; bases not matched to a gene: 9.